Listed below are T cell receptor beta chains from one sample, sequenced in a study of PD-L1 blockade in urothelial cancer. The data were produced by immunoSEQ multiplex PCR, yet TCRdb's version contains in-frame clones alone and is incomplete. The sample records more than 85,000 clones, about 90% being singletons. Material: PBMCs, obtained around atezolizumab (anti-PD-L1) treatment. Source of these receptors: an elderly woman with urothelial cancer. CDR3s include the opening cysteine and the closing phenylalanine or tryptophan. Each record gives: D gene, J gene, V gene, clone size, CDR3 DNA, CDR3 protein. D genes are given only for firm matches. The size of a clone is reported for some rows only, either as once, few or many, or as a class for expanded clones.

. TRBJ2-5 TRBV15 . TGTGCCACGGGCTCTTCGTACCAAGAGACCCAGTACTTC CATGSSYQETQYF
TRBD2 TRBJ2-3 TRBV7-3 . TGTGCCAGCAGCTTTGGACTAGCGGGAGCCAGTACGCAGTATTTT CASSFGLAGASTQYF
TRBD2 TRBJ2-7 TRBV19 few TGTGCCAGTAGTATAGGCGGCGGGAGGACGGGAGAGCAGTACTTC CASSIGGGRTGEQYF
. TRBJ1-2 TRBV28 . TGTGCCAGCAGGGCGGACTATGGCTACACCTTC CASRADYGYTF
TRBD2 TRBJ2-1 TRBV7-3 . TGTGCCAGCAGCTTAGCGGGAGGAAATGAGCAGTTCTTC CASSLAGGNEQFF
. TRBJ1-5 TRBV10-3 . TGTGCCATCAGTCTTACGGGCAATCAGCCCCAGCATTTT CAISLTGNQPQHF
. TRBJ2-3 TRBV2 . TGTGCCAGCAGTGAGAGGGCCGTTGGCGCAGATACGCAGTATTTT CASSERAVGADTQYF
TRBD1 TRBJ1-4 TRBV28 . TGTGCCAGCAGTCCCCAGGGGGCGTATACGAAACTGTTTTTT CASSPQGAYTKLFF
. TRBJ1-2 TRBV7-9 . TGTGCCAGCAGCCCGGGATTCCAAGGGGGAGGCTACACCTTC CASSPGFQGGGYTF
TRBD2 TRBJ2-6 TRBV15 . TGTGCCACCAGCAGAGATCGGGGAGGGAGCTCTGGGGCCAACGTCCTGACTTTC CATSRDRGGSSGANVLTF
TRBD1 TRBJ2-7 TRBV16 . TGTGCCAGCAGCCAATCGTGGAAGGGGGCAGGCAACGAGCAGTACTTC CASSQSWKGAGNEQYF
. TRBJ1-1 TRBV18 . TGTGCCAGCTCACCAATGGGGGGGCTTGAAGCTTTCTTT CASSPMGGLEAFF
TRBD2 TRBJ2-7 TRBV7-6 . TGTGCCAGCAGCGCCGGTTCTGGTAGCGGGGCCCTCAGCGAGCAGTACTTC CASSAGSGSGALSEQYF
TRBD1 TRBJ2-7 TRBV27 once TGTGCCAGCAGTTTTTCGGGACAGGGCGAGCAGTACTTC CASSFSGQGEQYF
. TRBJ2-7 TRBV11-2 . TGTGCCAGCAGCACCCGATTAAACAGGGGAGGCCACGAGCAGTACTTC CASSTRLNRGGHEQYF
TRBD2 TRBJ2-7 TRBV5-4 . TGTGCCAGCAGCCCTCAACCGGGACTAGCTTCCCCCCCCTACGAGCAGTACTTC CASSPQPGLASPPYEQYF
. TRBJ1-5 TRBV19 . TGTGCCAGTAGTATAGGCGGGGATGGTAGGCCCCAGCATTTT CASSIGGDGRPQHF
. TRBJ1-1 TRBV5-1 . TGCGCCAGCAGCTTGGAGGTAGGGGCTTGGAACACTGAAGCTTTCTTT CASSLEVGAWNTEAFF
TRBD1 TRBJ1-1 TRBV2 . TGTGCCAGCAGTGACGACAGGGGGTTCACTGAAGCTTTCTTT CASSDDRGFTEAFF
. TRBJ2-1 TRBV28 . TGTGCCAGCAGGGGGAGCGCGGCAGTAGCCTACAATGAGCAGTTCTTC CASRGSAAVAYNEQFF
TRBD1 TRBJ1-5 TRBV4-1 . TGCGCCAGCAGCCAGAATTTACAGGGGACTGATCAGCCCCAGCATTTT CASSQNLQGTDQPQHF
TRBD1 TRBJ2-6 TRBV27 . TGTGCCAGCAGTCACACGGGACAGGGTTACTTCTCTGGGGCCAACGTCCTGACTTTC CASSHTGQGYFSGANVLTF
TRBD2 TRBJ2-7 TRBV5-1 . TGCGCCAGCAGCTTGACGCTAGCGGGAGGGCCGTCCGAGCAGTACTTC CASSLTLAGGPSEQYF
. TRBJ1-5 TRBV5-5 . TGTGCCAGCAGCTTGGTGCCAGGGGATCAGCCCCAGCATTTT CASSLVPGDQPQHF
TRBD1 TRBJ1-2 TRBV28 few TGTGCCACCACGACAGGGGCAGGCTACACCTTC CATTTGAGYTF
. TRBJ1-2 TRBV6-5 once TGTGCCAGCAGTGGGGGGGCGGGATATGGCTACACCTTC CASSGGAGYGYTF
. TRBJ2-3 TRBV29-1 . TGCAGCGTTGCCCCAGGGGGCACAGATACGCAGTATTTT CSVAPGGTDTQYF
. TRBJ1-2 TRBV7-8 . TGTGCCAGCAGCTTAGGTTTAGAAAACTATGGCTACACCTTC CASSLGLENYGYTF
TRBD1 TRBJ1-5 TRBV19 few TGTGCCAGTAGTATAGGCGGTGGACAGGGATCTCAGCCCCAGCATTTT CASSIGGGQGSQPQHF
. TRBJ1-3 TRBV28 . TGTGCCAGCAGTTTGTTCGGCCCAGGGTACACTGGAAACACCATATATTTT CASSLFGPGYTGNTIYF
. TRBJ2-5 TRBV27 . TGTGCCAGCAGTTATGACTACAGGGAGCAAGAGACCCAGTACTTC CASSYDYREQETQYF
. TRBJ2-7 TRBV11-3 . TGTGCCAGCAGCTCTGGACAGGGAGGGCTCTACGAGCAGTACTTC CASSSGQGGLYEQYF
TRBD1 TRBJ1-1 TRBV7-9 few TGTGCCAGCAGCTTAGGGGGACAGGGCCTGAACACTGAAGCTTTCTTT CASSLGGQGLNTEAFF
TRBD1 TRBJ2-5 TRBV19 . TGTGCCAGTAGTATAGACGGGACAGACCTTCCACGGACCCAGTACTTC CASSIDGTDLPRTQYF
. TRBJ1-5 TRBV28 . TGTGCCAGCAGCCCCCGCGGGGCCGGCAATCAGCCCCAGCATTTT CASSPRGAGNQPQHF
. TRBJ1-4 TRBV21-1 . TGTGCCAGCAGCAAAGGCGGGCAGCTTGACGAAAAACTGTTTTTT CASSKGGQLDEKLFF
. TRBJ1-2 TRBV27 . TGTGCCAGCAGTCCACTAGGTGGCTACACCTTC CASSPLGGYTF
TRBD1 TRBJ2-2 TRBV2 . TGTGCCAGCCGCCTGACAGGGCCGACCGGGGAGCTGTTTTTT CASRLTGPTGELFF
TRBD1 TRBJ1-2 TRBV5-1 . TGCGCCAGCAGCTTAGCGGCAGGGGGCGACTATGGCTACACCTTC CASSLAAGGDYGYTF
. TRBJ2-1 TRBV9 . TGTGCCAGCAGCGTGGGAGGGGGAGGGCCCGGTGAGCAGTTCTTC CASSVGGGGPGEQFF
TRBD1 TRBJ2-1 TRBV5-1 . TGCGCCAGCAGCCCGGACAGGGGCCCCAGGTATGAGCAGTTCTTC CASSPDRGPRYEQFF
TRBD1 TRBJ2-7 TRBV6-1 . TGTGCCAGCAGTTCCGGGACAGGTCCATACGAGCAGTACTTC CASSSGTGPYEQYF
. TRBJ2-2 TRBV7-8 . TGTGCCAGCAGCTTGCGTCTCTTAATGGGGGAGCTGTTTTTT CASSLRLLMGELFF
TRBD2 TRBJ2-5 TRBV27 . TGTGCCAGCAGTTTAGAGCGCGGGAGGGCCAGAGAGACCCAGTACTTC CASSLERGRARETQYF